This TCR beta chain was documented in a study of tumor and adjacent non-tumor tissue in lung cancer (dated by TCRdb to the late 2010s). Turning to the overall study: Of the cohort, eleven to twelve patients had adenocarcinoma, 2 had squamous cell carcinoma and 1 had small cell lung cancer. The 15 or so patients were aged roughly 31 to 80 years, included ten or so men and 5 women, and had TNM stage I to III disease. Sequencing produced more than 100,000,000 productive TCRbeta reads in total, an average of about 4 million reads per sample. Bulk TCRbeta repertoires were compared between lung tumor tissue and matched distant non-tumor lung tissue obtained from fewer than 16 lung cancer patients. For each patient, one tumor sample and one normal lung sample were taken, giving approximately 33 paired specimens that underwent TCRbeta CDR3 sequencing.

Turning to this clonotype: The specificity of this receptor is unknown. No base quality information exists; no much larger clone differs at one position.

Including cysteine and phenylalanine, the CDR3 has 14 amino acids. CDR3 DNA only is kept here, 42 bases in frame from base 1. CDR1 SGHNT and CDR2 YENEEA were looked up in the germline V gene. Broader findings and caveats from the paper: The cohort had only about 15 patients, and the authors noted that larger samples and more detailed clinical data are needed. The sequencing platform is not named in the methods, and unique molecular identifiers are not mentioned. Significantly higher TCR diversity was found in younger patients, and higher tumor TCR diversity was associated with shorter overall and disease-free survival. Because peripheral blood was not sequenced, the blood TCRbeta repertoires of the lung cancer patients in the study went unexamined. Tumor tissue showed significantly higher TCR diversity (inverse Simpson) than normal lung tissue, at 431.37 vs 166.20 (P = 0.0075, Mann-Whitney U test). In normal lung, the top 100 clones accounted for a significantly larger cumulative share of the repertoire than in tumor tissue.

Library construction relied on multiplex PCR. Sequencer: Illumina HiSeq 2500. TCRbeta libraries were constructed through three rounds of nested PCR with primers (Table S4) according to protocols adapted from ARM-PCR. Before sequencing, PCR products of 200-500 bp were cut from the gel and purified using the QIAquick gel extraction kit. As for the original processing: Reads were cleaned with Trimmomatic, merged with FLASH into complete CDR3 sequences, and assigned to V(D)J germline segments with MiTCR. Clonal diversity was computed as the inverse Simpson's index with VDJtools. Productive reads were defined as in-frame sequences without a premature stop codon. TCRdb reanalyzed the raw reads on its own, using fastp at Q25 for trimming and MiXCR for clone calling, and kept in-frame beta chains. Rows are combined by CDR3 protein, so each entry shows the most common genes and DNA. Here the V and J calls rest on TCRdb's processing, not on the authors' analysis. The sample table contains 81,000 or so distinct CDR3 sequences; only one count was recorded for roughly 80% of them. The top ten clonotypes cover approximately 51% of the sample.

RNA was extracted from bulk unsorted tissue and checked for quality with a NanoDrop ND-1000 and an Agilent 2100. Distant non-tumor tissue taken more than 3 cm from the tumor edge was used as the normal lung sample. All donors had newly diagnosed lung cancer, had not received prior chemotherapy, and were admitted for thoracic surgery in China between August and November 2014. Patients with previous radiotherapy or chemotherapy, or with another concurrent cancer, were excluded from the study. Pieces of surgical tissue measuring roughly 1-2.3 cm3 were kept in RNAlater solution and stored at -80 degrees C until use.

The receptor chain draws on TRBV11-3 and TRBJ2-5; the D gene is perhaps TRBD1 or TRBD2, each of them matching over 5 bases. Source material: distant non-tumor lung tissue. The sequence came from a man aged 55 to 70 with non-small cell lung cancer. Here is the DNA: TGTGTCAGTCAACCGGACACGGGAATTGGGGCACAGTACTTC. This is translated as CVSQPDTGIGAQYF.